The T cell receptor beta chain under discussion was sequenced for a study of blood T cells in healthy people across ages. Findings and limits, study-wide: It was held that diversity estimates obtained from one million T cells represented underestimates. The fall in TCR beta diversity per million T cells was roughly linear with age.

For the second PCR, which ran for about 6 to 11 cycles, a sample-barcoded 5' primer and a J-beta primer mix were used. Sequencing of every sample gave 3 million or more CDR3-containing paired-end reads. TCRdb re-analysed the 5' RACE reads in MiXCR, keeping a single row per CDR3 protein. The table has about 1,500,000 distinct CDR3 sequences, 42% seen once; the top ten hold less than 8%. The CDR3 is made up of 15 amino acids. V lost 6 bases, J lost 4 bases, and 12 bases stayed unmatched. Germline loops: CDR1 DFQATT, CDR2 SNEGSKA (reference sequence). The table lists this clonotype with a few counts. Its antigen is undetermined. Per sample, extraction of total RNA gave at least 5 micrograms in every case.

The sequencing input was blood. The gene calls are TRBV20-1 and TRBJ1-2, with 9 bases matching TRBD1. The sequence was collected from a woman under 30 in good health. This CDR3 is CSAERPGQGSYGYTF. CDR3 coding DNA: TGCAGTGCAGAAAGACCGGGACAGGGATCCTATGGCTACACCTTC.